This record looks at one T cell receptor beta chain sequence and its context. What it binds is not known. The CDR3 totals 15 residues. CDR1 and CDR2 (germline): LNHNV, YYDKDF (reference sequence). The V and J ends lost 0 bases and 6 bases respectively, with 13 bases between them. Thymus pieces cut out during corrective heart surgery were the tissue that was used. Those donating were healthy Finnish infants in corrective surgery for congenital heart defects. Sequencing used immunoSEQ multiplex PCR; TCRdb keeps in-frame clones, though not all of them. The table shows about 130,000 clones, with 90% to 95% occurring only once. The record originates from a study of human thymus T cells. Broader study findings: Highly overlapping thymic repertoires in unrelated individuals were reported by related research.

Sequences were obtained from thymus tissue. This clonotype was sampled from a boy younger than two with a congenital heart defect but otherwise immunologically healthy. This chain links TRBV15 with TRBJ2-3, with D possibly TRBD2 on 6 matching bases. CDR3 in DNA: TGTGCCACCAGCAGAGACTTATCCGGGGGTGATACGCAGTATTTT. It translates to CATSRDLSGGDTQYF.